The 7 T cell receptor beta chains given below trace back to one sample, sequenced in a study of blood T cell repertoires in COVID-19 (dated by TCRdb to the early 2020s). The protocol used for the library was the immunoSEQ multiplex PCR assay. What TCRdb holds here is the immuneACCESS table cut down to in-frame rearrangements. Part of the clones is not present; checked against another copy, under half of the missing clones reflect an unresolved V gene, and the others are unexplained. Here the sample has approximately 230,000 clones; about 83% occur a single time. The biggest ten clones account for 5.7% of the sample. Sequenced: peripheral blood. The receptors were sampled from a man aged 80 or over with acute or convalescent COVID-19.

The gene calls are TRBV5-1 and TRBJ2-5, with 9 bases lining up with TRBD1. Losses at the gene ends were 0 bases for V and 5 bases for J; bases not matched to a gene: 5. This CDR3 has 15 amino acids. Germline CDR1 reads SGHRS; CDR2 reads YFSETQ. In DNA form, the CDR3 reads TGCGCCAGCAGCTTGGGACAGGGGGGTCGGGAGACCCAGTACTTC. Its protein is CASSLGQGGRETQYF.

The chain couples TRBV28 to TRBJ1-1; D call uncertain. The CDR3 totals 15 residues. Germline CDR1 reads MDHEN; CDR2 reads SYDVKM. V was shortened by 5 bases and J by 1 base, with 14 bases between the two germline ends. The CDR3 DNA follows: TGTGCCAGCAGTCCCCCCGGCGGGAGGAACACTGAAGCTTTCTTT. Its translation is CASSPPGGRNTEAFF.

The gene calls are TRBV6-5 and TRBJ1-1; the D gene is possibly TRBD1 (6 bases). This CDR3 has 11 amino acids. Germline-derived CDR1 and CDR2 are MNHEY and SVGAGI. V lost 7 bases to trimming and J lost 11 bases, with 14 bases between them. For the CDR3, the DNA is TGTGCCAGCACAGGGGAAGTTAGGGCTTTCTTT. Its protein product is CASTGEVRAFF.

The genes are TRBV18 and TRBJ2-4; TRBD1 matches at 8 bases. Germline CDR1 is KGHSH and CDR2 is LQKENI. The CDR3 covers 16 residues. The ends lost 2 bases at V and 2 bases at J; junction bases unmatched: 5. CDR3 in DNA: TGTGCCAGCTCACCAGCGACAGGGGTCACCAAAAACATTCAGTACTTC. Translating gives CASSPATGVTKNIQYF.

This clone appeared a few times. This chain connects TRBV6-5 to TRBJ2-3; 12 bases line up with TRBD1. The V segment lost 7 bases and the J segment 5 bases; nucleotides outside the gene matches: 4. This CDR3 contains 14 residues. Germline-derived CDR1 and CDR2 are MNHEY and SVGAGI. CDR3 DNA sequence: TGTGCCAGCACAAGGGACAGGGGGCAAGATACGCAGTATTTT. Encoded protein: CASTRDRGQDTQYF.

The V call is TRBV11-2, the J call TRBJ1-6; D is uncertain. This CDR3 region has 14 residues. The germline CDR1 and CDR2 sequences are SGHAT and FQNNGV. V was pared by 1 base and J by 9 bases, with 10 bases between. The CDR3 DNA reads TGTGCCAGCAGCTTAGGGCGGTTCGGTTCACCCCTCCACTTT. Encoded protein: CASSLGRFGSPLHF. The variable domain in full, completed from reference TRBV11-2 and TRBJ1-6, reads EAGVAQSPRYKIIEKRQSVAFWCNPISGHATLYWYQQILGQGPKLLIQFQNNGVVDDSQLPKDRFSAERLKGVDSTLKIQPAKLEDSAVYLCASSLGRFGSPLHFGNGTRLTVT.

The chain combines TRBV28 with TRBJ2-3, with 8 positions matching TRBD1. The V segment lost 5 bases and the J segment 8 bases; nucleotides outside the gene matches: 12. This CDR3 has 15 residues. CDR1 is MDHEN, CDR2 SYDVKM, per germline. Here the CDR3 reads CASSTTGAHLATQYF. DNA of the CDR3: TGTGCCAGCAGTACGACAGGGGCCCACTTAGCTACGCAGTATTTT.